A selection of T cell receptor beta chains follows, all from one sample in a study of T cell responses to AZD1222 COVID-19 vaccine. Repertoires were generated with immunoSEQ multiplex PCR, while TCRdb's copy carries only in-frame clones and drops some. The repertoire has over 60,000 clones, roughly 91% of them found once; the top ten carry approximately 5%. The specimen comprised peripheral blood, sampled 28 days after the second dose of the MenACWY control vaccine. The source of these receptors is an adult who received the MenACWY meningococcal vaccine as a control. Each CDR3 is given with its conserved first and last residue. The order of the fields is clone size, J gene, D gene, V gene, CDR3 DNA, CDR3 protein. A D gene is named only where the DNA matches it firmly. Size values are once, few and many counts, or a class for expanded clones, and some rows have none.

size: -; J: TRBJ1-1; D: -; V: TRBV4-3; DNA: TGCGCCAGCAGCCAAGATGTGGGAACCACTGAAGCTTTCTTT; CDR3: CASSQDVGTTEAFF
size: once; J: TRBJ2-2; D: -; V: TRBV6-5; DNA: TGTGCCAGCAGTCCCAATGGAGGGGCCGGGGAGCTGTTTTTT; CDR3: CASSPNGGAGELFF
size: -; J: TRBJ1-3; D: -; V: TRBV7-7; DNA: TGTGCCAGCAGCCCTAGTAGGGGAGTCGGAGGAAACACCATATATTTT; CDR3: CASSPSRGVGGNTIYF
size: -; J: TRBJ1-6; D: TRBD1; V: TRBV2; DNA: TGTGCCAGTTGTCCGGGACAGAGATACTCCCGGGTGGGTAATTCACCCCTCCACTTT; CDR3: CASCPGQRYSRVGNSPLHF
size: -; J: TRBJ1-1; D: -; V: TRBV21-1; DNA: TGTGCCAGCAGCAAAGCGCGGAGAACTGCTAAGGGGGCGCCCTGGAACACTGAAGCTTTCTTT; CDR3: CASSKARRTAKGAPWNTEAFF
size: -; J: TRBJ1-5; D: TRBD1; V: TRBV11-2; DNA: TGTGCCAGCAGCCAGGGGGGGCAGCCCAATCAGCCCCAGCATTTT; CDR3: CASSQGGQPNQPQHF
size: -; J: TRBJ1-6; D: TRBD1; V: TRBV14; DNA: TGTGCCAGCACAAAGGGGACCCCAGGGGGCAATTCACCCCTCCACTTT; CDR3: CASTKGTPGGNSPLHF
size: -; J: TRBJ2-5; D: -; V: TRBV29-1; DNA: TGCAGCGTCTCGGACTCGGAAGAGACCCAGTACTTC; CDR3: CSVSDSEETQYF
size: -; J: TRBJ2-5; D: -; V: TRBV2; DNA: TGTGCCAGCAGTGAGCAGGGTATGGGAGAGACCCAGTACTTC; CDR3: CASSEQGMGETQYF
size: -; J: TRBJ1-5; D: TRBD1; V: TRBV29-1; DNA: TGCAGCGTGCAGACAGGGGCAAATCAGCCCCAGCATTTT; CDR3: CSVQTGANQPQHF